These 21 T cell receptor beta chains were sequenced from one sample in a study of T cells in Graves' hyperthyroidism and ophthalmopathy. The source material, RNA transcripts, was used to amplify TCR beta CDR3 regions. Initially, a first-round RT-PCR of the TCR CDR3 employed the HTBI primer set. Each CDR3 protein is one row after TCRdb ran MiXCR on the multiplex PCR reads. The data contain around 800,000 distinct CDR3 sequences, about two fifths of them singletons. Sequencing input: blood. The receptors were gathered from a man aged 18 to 35 with Graves' hyperthyroidism.

This clonotype was counted ten times or more. The chain employs TRBV2 and TRBJ1-5; D gene unclear. The CDR3 spans 13 residues. Germline CDR1 and CDR2: SNHLY and FYNNEI. The ends were cut back, 4 bases at V and 4 bases at J, with 8 bases in the middle. CDR3 in amino acids: CASSGWVNQPQHF. The CDR3 DNA reads as TGTGCCAGCAGTGGATGGGTGAATCAGCCCCAGCATTTT. Complete variable domain (other parts from reference TRBV2 and TRBJ1-5): EPEVTQTPSHQVTQMGQEVILRCVPISNHLYFYWYRQILGQKVEFLVSFYNNEISEKSEIFDDQFSVERPDGSNFTLKIRSTKLEDSAMYFCASSGWVNQPQHFGDGTRLSIL.

Many counts were recorded for this clonotype. The chain employs TRBV24-1 and TRBJ2-5; 7 bases are a match to TRBD1. Trimming took 4 bases from V and 4 from J; bases not matched to a gene: 11. This CDR3 spans 16 amino acids. CDR1 is KGHDR and CDR2 is SFDVKD in the germline V gene. The CDR3 here is CATSDPDGAGGETQYF. The CDR3 DNA reads TGTGCCACCAGTGACCCGGACGGAGCAGGGGGAGAGACCCAGTACTTC.

About this clonotype itself: One end of the junction fails to match germline, which may point to a read error. The chain joins TRBV20-1 to TRBJ1-5; unclear D gene. Looked up from germline, CDR1 is DFQATT and CDR2 is SNEGSKA (reference sequence). The CDR3 runs 10 residues. The DNA of the CDR3 is TGCAGTGCAGGGAATCAGCCCCGGCATTTT. The encoded protein is CSAGNQPRHF.

This clonotype was detected ten times or more. V gene TRBV5-1 combines with J gene TRBJ1-1; perhaps TRBD1 as D (5 bases). CDR1 is SGHRS and CDR2 is YFSETQ in the germline V gene. V was shortened by 3 bases and J by 4 bases, with 19 bases between the two germline ends. There are 16 residues in the CDR3. This CDR3 is CASSWDAPGSGTEAFF. The CDR3 bases are TGCGCCAGCAGCTGGGACGCTCCGGGGAGTGGCACTGAAGCTTTCTTT.

This chain joins TRBV29-1 and TRBJ1-5; 11 bases agree with TRBD1. Losses at the gene ends were 8 bases for V and 9 bases for J; bases not matched to a gene: 6. Germline CDR1 is SQVTM and CDR2 is ANQGSEA. This CDR3 has 12 residues. CDR3 protein: CSMGTGGPPQHF. CDR3 nucleotides: TGCAGCATGGGGACAGGGGGTCCGCCCCAGCATTTT.

There are many counts of this clonotype. The V and J genes are TRBV7-9 and TRBJ1-1; no firm D call. The V and J ends lost 6 bases and 3 bases respectively, with 11 bases between them. Germline lookup yields CDR1 SEHNR and CDR2 FQNEAQ (reference sequence). The CDR3 covers 13 residues. CDR3 in amino acids: CASRRRSDTEAFF. CDR3 DNA sequence: TGTGCCAGCAGGCGACGGTCAGACACTGAAGCTTTCTTT. The full variable domain, with the rest looked up from reference TRBV7-9 and TRBJ1-1, is DTGVSQNPRHKITKRGQNVTFRCDPISEHNRLYWYRQTLGQGPEFLTYFQNEAQLEKSRLLSDRFSAERPKGSFSTLEIQRTEQGDSAMYLCASRRRSDTEAFFGQGTRLTVV.

In its sample, this clonotype was seen a few times. The chain employs TRBV4-1 and TRBJ2-5, with D uncertain. Germline V CDR1 and CDR2: MGHRA, YSYEKL. Trimming left V 1 base short and J 1 base short, with 13 bases between. CDR3 length: 16 residues. CDR3 nucleotide sequence: TGCGCCAGCAGCCAAGGGGGATGGGGTAGCCAAGAGACCCAGTACTTC. It translates to CASSQGGWGSQETQYF.

This sequence joins TRBV20-1 and TRBJ2-7; 7 bases fit TRBD2. Germline trimming cut 0 bases from V and 2 bases from J; bases unmatched to any gene: 10. The CDR3 contains 16 residues. The germline gives CDR1 DFQATT, CDR2 SNEGSKA (reference sequence). Here the CDR3 DNA reads TGCAGTGCTAGAGATTGGGACGGGAGGCCCACCTACGAGCAGTACTTC. Translating it yields CSARDWDGRPTYEQYF.

In this sample, this clonotype turned up many times. This rearrangement joins TRBV20-1 to TRBJ1-6, with 9 nucleotides matching TRBD1. V trimming: 0 bases; J trimming: 9 bases; junction bases outside the gene matches: 9. Germline CDR1 and CDR2: DFQATT and SNEGSKA (reference sequence). The CDR3 loop spans 16 amino acids. The CDR3: CSARDRQGVEGSPLHF. The CDR3 region has the DNA TGCAGTGCTAGAGATCGACAGGGGGTCGAGGGTTCACCCCTCCACTTT.

This chain joins TRBV7-9 and TRBJ2-2; TRBD2 agrees at 15 bases. The CDR3 runs to 17 residues. Germline trimming cut 5 bases from V and 5 bases from J; bases unmatched to any gene: 6. Germline CDR1 reads SEHNR; CDR2 reads FQNEAQ (reference sequence). CDR3 residues: CASSPEGLAGGTGELFF. The CDR3 DNA is TGTGCCAGCAGCCCAGAGGGACTAGCGGGAGGAACCGGGGAGCTGTTTTTT.

This clonotype was found a few times. This chain connects TRBV11-1 to TRBJ1-1; maybe TRBD1 (5 bases). Germline CDR1 SGHAT, CDR2 FQDESV (reference sequence). This CDR3 spans 13 amino acids. Trimming shortened V by 5 bases and J by 4 bases, and 11 bases separated the two germline ends. The CDR3 region is CASSSRVLTEAFF. The CDR3 bases are TGTGCCAGCAGCAGCAGGGTTCTCACTGAAGCTTTCTTT.

Many counts were recorded for this clonotype. J is TRBJ1-6 and V is TRBV7-2; TRBD1 matches at 8 bases. This CDR3 spans 14 amino acids. The trim removed 4 bases at V and 10 bases at J, leaving 6 bases unmatched. Germline lookup yields CDR1 SGHTA and CDR2 FQGNSA. The CDR3 region has the DNA TGTGCCAGCAGCTCCAGGGGGCTCGGATCACCCCTCCACTTT. It codes for CASSSRGLGSPLHF.

This clonotype was seen repeatedly, ten times or more. The chain links TRBV24-1 to TRBJ1-2; TRBD1 is a possible D gene (6 bases). Trimming left V 3 bases short and J 7 bases short, with 11 bases between. The CDR3 runs to 13 residues. The germline V gene encodes CDR1 KGHDR and CDR2 SFDVKD. The CDR3 bases are TGTGCCACCAGTGATCGGGAAGGGGGTGGCTACACCTTC. Protein product: CATSDREGGGYTF.

The chain has TRBV10-2 and TRBJ1-6; D is unresolved. The V gene lost 0 bases and the J gene lost 8 bases, with 14 bases spanning the gap. The CDR3 sequence is 16 residues long. The germline gives CDR1 WSHSY, CDR2 SAAADI. The CDR3 DNA reads TGCGCCAGCAGTGAGTCGCCCGGGCGGGTGGATTCACCCCTCCACTTT. Protein: CASSESPGRVDSPLHF.

The DNA of the CDR3 is TGCAGCGTTCCCGTTGATACGCAGTATTTT. Its translation: CSVPVDTQYF. The chain recombines TRBV29-1 with TRBJ2-3, with D unclear. The CDR3 contains 10 residues. Germline V gene lookup returns CDR1 SQVTM and CDR2 ANQGSEA. V was pared by 5 bases and J by 6 bases, with 6 bases between.

The chain combines TRBV6-5 with TRBJ1-5; TRBD1 might be the D (5 bases). CDR1 is MNHEY, CDR2 SVGAGI, per germline. The CDR3 extends over 14 amino acids. Trimming cost V 10 bases and J 0 bases, with 13 bases left between them. The CDR3 region is CAIPRGDSNQPQHF. The CDR3 DNA sequence: TGTGCCATCCCCCGAGGGGATAGCAATCAGCCCCAGCATTTT.

This clonotype was recorded a few times. The chain links TRBV7-4 to TRBJ2-2; D may correspond to TRBD1 or TRBD2 (5 bases each). This CDR3 has 14 residues. With 0 bases removed from V and 7 bases from J, the gap between germline ends came to 9 bases. Germline CDR1 reads SGHVT; CDR2 reads SQSDAQ. The CDR3, as DNA: TGTGCCAGCAGCTTAGCCAGGGAGAGCGGGGAGCTGTTTTTT. Translating it yields CASSLARESGELFF. Full variable domain (outside the CDR3, taken from reference TRBV7-4 and TRBJ2-2): GAGVSQSPRYKVAKRGRDVALRCDSISGHVTLYWYRQTLGQGSEVLTYSQSDAQRDKSGRPSGRFSAERPERSVSTLKIQRTEQGDSAVYLCASSLARESGELFFGEGSRLTVL.

For this clonotype: Sequence at one end of the junction differs from germline and may be a read error. This rearrangement joins TRBV7-8 to TRBJ1-1; 9 positions agree with TRBD1. Per the germline V gene, CDR1 is SGHVS and CDR2 is FQNEAQ. The CDR3 loop spans 16 amino acids. CDR3 in amino acids: CASSQEPTGGDTEAFF. CDR3 nucleotides: TGCGCCAGCAGCCAAGAGCCGACAGGGGGAGACACTGAAGCTTTCTTT.

The chain carries TRBV10-3 and TRBJ1-1; 9 bases are shared with TRBD1. Trimming at V came to 6 bases and at J to 6 bases, leaving 8 bases not matched to a gene. From germline, CDR1 is ENHRY and CDR2 SYGVKD. The CDR3 totals 14 residues. CDR3 DNA sequence: TGTGCCATCAGCGGGGACAGGGAGGGCCCTGAAGCTTTCTTT. Its protein product is CAISGDREGPEAFF.

Only a few counts were recorded for this clonotype. The chain uses TRBV5-4 and TRBJ2-2; perhaps D is TRBD1 or TRBD2 (5 bases each). The V gene lost 2 bases and the J gene lost 3 bases, with 17 bases spanning the gap. Germline V CDR1 and CDR2: SGHNT, YYREEE (reference sequence). The CDR3 is 17 residues long. CDR3 loop: CASSLGVAGTYTGELFF. The CDR3 DNA follows: TGTGCCAGCAGCTTAGGAGTGGCAGGGACCTACACCGGGGAGCTGTTTTTT.

The chain links TRBV12-3 or TRBV12-4 to TRBJ1-3; D is unclear. V was pared by 4 bases and J by 3 bases, with 10 bases between. The CDR3 totals 14 residues. The CDR3 DNA sequence: TGTGCCAGCAGTTACCTGACACATGGAAACACCATATATTTT. Encoded protein: CASSYLTHGNTIYF.